This T cell receptor beta chain was obtained from a study of cytomegalovirus exposure and HLA in healthy donors. The length of the CDR3 is 12 residues. Germline V gene data show CDR1 as SQVTM and CDR2 as ANQGSEA. V dropped 8 bases and J dropped 2 bases, with 12 bases sitting between them. The protocol was immunoSEQ multiplex PCR, while the TCRdb copy is restricted to in-frame clones and leaves out a portion. The table has about 130,000 clones, 85% to 90% seen once. The chain uses TRBV29-1 and TRBJ1-1; D call uncertain. The clonotype was recovered from a woman aged 18-29 years in good health and CMV-seropositive. Sequenced: PBMCs. The CDR3 nucleotides are TGCAGCTCCCAAAGGAGTAACACTGAAGCTTTCTTT. It translates to CSSQRSNTEAFF. Full variable domain (rest looked up from reference TRBV29-1 and TRBJ1-1): SAVISQKPSRDICQRGTSLTIQCQVDSQVTMMFWYRQQPGQSLTLIATANQGSEATYESGFVIDKFPISRPNLTFSTLTVSNMSPEDSSIYLCSSQRSNTEAFFGQGTRLTVV.